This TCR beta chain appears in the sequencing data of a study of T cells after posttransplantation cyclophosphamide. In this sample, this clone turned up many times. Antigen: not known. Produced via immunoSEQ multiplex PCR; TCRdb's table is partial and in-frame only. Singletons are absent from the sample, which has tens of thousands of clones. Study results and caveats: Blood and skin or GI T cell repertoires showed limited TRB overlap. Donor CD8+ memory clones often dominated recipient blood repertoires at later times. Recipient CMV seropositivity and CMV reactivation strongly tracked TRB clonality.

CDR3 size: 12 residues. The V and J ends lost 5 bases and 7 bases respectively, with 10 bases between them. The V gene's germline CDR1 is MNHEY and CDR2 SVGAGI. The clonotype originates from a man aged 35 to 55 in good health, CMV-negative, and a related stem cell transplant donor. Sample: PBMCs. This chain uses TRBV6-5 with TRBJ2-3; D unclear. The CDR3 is CASSTPENTQYF. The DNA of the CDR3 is TGTGCCAGCAGTACCCCGGAGAATACGCAGTATTTT.